The 2 T cell receptor beta chains below all came from one sample that was sequenced in a study of identical twins. TCRdb re-analysed the 5' RACE reads in MiXCR, keeping a single row per CDR3 protein. The sample yields some 590,000 distinct CDR3 sequences, approximately 9.6% seen once. These data also featured in a second study, about yellow fever vaccine responses in identical twins.

Sequenced: PBMCs. All receptors derive from a woman aged 18-35 years in good health.

The genes are TRBV7-9 and TRBJ2-2; D may be TRBD1 or TRBD2 (6 bases each). This CDR3 comprises 16 residues. CDR1 and CDR2 (germline): SEHNR, FQNEAQ (reference sequence). The V end lost 5 bases, the J end lost 0 bases, and 13 bases lay between the germline ends. Here the CDR3 DNA reads TGTGCCAGCAGCCCCTGGGGGGCCCCGAACACCGGGGAGCTGTTTTTT. Translation: CASSPWGAPNTGELFF.

At least ten counts were recorded for this clonotype. The gene calls are TRBV5-1 and TRBJ2-7; TRBD1 aligns across 7 bases. Germline assignment: CDR1 SGHRS and CDR2 YFSETQ. V dropped 7 bases and J dropped 3; count of bases not matched to a gene: 1. The CDR3 extends over 11 amino acids. CDR3 sequence (DNA): TGCGCCAGCGGGGACAGCTACGAGCAGTACTTC. Translation gives CASGDSYEQYF.